This entry lists 22 T cell receptor beta chains sequenced from one sample in a study of blood T cell repertoires in COVID-19. Clones were sequenced by immunoSEQ multiplex PCR, and TCRdb holds only the in-frame ones, with some missing. The table records fewer than 250,000 clones, 88% of them present only once. The sample consisted of peripheral blood. Source of these receptors: a man between 70 and 80 years old with acute or convalescent COVID-19.

The chain joins TRBV24-1 to TRBJ2-1; 10 nucleotides align to TRBD1. From germline, CDR1 is KGHDR and CDR2 SFDVKD. The CDR3 has 13 amino acids. Trimming at V came to 9 bases and at J to 9 bases, leaving 7 bases not matched to a gene. The chain's CDR3 is CATRDRGYSEQFF. CDR3 coding DNA: TGTGCCACCCGGGACAGGGGCTATAGTGAGCAGTTCTTC.

This chain joins TRBV5-5 and TRBJ1-3; D is uncertain. The length of the CDR3 is 15 residues. Germline CDR1 and CDR2: SGHKS and YYEKEE (reference sequence). V lost 2 bases, J lost 0 bases, and 9 bases lay in between. The DNA of the CDR3 is TGTGCCAGCAGCTTAGCTTATCACTCTGGAAACACCATATATTTT. This codes for CASSLAYHSGNTIYF.

The V gene is TRBV14, the J gene TRBJ2-5, with D perhaps matching TRBD2 (7 bases). CDR1 is SGHDN, CDR2 FVKESK, per germline. The CDR3 is made up of 17 amino acids. The germline V and J ends were trimmed by 1 base and 1 base, with 16 bases remaining between them. The CDR3, as DNA: TGTGCCAGCAGCCAAGGATTCCTCCGGGGGGCCCAAGAGACCCAGTACTTC. It translates to CASSQGFLRGAQETQYF.

The CDR3 nucleotides read TGTGCCAGCAGCAAACAGGGGGCGCGGAATGAAAAACTGTTTTTT. Protein sequence: CASSKQGARNEKLFF. The rearrangement joins TRBV3-1 (or the pseudogene TRBV3-2) to TRBJ1-4, with TRBD1 matching 9 bases. This CDR3 is built from 15 residues. Trimming removed 5 bases from V and 5 bases from J; junction bases left unmatched: 6. Looked up from germline, CDR1 is LGHDT and CDR2 is YNNKEL (reference sequence).

This clone was counted a single time. This sample includes further DNA sequences coding for the same CDR3. The rearrangement joins TRBV19 to TRBJ1-5, with 7 positions matching TRBD1. The trim removed 3 bases at V and 4 bases at J, leaving 3 bases unmatched. This CDR3 has 14 amino acids. The germline gives CDR1 LNHDA, CDR2 SQIVND (reference sequence). The CDR3 sequence: CASSIDRVNQPQHF. The CDR3 DNA reads TGTGCCAGTAGTATCGACAGGGTTAATCAGCCCCAGCATTTT.

The rearrangement uses TRBV19 and TRBJ1-3; D uncertain. CDR1 is LNHDA and CDR2 is SQIVND in the germline V gene (reference sequence). This CDR3 is 15 amino acids long. V lost 3 bases and J 0 bases, leaving 9 bases between the germline ends. CDR3 protein: CASSMQTYSGNTIYF. The CDR3 region has the DNA TGTGCCAGTAGTATGCAGACTTACTCTGGAAACACCATATATTTT.

The chain couples TRBV11-2 to TRBJ2-7; 7 bases are shared with TRBD2. This CDR3 spans 17 amino acids. V shed 2 bases, J shed 0 bases, and the junction held 10 bases outside the gene matches. Germline V gene data show CDR1 as SGHAT and CDR2 as FQNNGV. The CDR3 region has the DNA TGTGCCAGCAGCTTAAAGTGGGCTAGCGGCCGCTCCTACGAGCAGTACTTC. Translation: CASSLKWASGRSYEQYF.

V usage is TRBV5-1 and J usage is TRBJ1-1, with 7 bases lining up with TRBD1. Germline lookup yields CDR1 SGHRS and CDR2 YFSETQ. The CDR3 sequence is 14 residues long. V was pared by 6 bases and J by 5 bases, with 10 bases of the junction left unmatched. The CDR3 DNA is TGCGCCAGCACCCCGAGGGGGCCGGGGACTGAAGCTTTCTTT. The encoded protein is CASTPRGPGTEAFF.

The rearrangement joins TRBV21-1 to TRBJ1-1; the table gives TRBD1 as D, unverified against the DNA. TRBV21-1 is annotated as a pseudogene. This CDR3 is built from 16 residues. This CDR3 reads CASRQGRRSRDTEAFF. The CDR3 DNA reads as TGTGCCAGCCGACAGGGACGGCGATCGCGGGACACTGAAGCTTTCTTT.

This chain joins TRBV7-6 and TRBJ2-5; 15 bases line up with TRBD2. Germline lookup yields CDR1 SGHVS and CDR2 FNYEAQ. This CDR3 contains 18 residues. V dropped 3 bases and J dropped 3; count of bases not matched to a gene: 8. CDR3 coding DNA: TGTGCCAGCAGCTTGGGACTAGCGGGAGGTCTCCCCAAAGAGACCCAGTACTTC. This sequence encodes CASSLGLAGGLPKETQYF.

The chain employs TRBV24-1 and TRBJ2-7, with 11 bases identical to TRBD2. The CDR3 covers 17 residues. V shed 3 bases, J shed 2 bases, and the junction held 8 bases outside the gene matches. Germline V gene data show CDR1 as KGHDR and CDR2 as SFDVKD. DNA of the CDR3: TGTGCCACCAGTGATGGCCTGACTAGCGGGGTCCCCTACGAGCAGTACTTC. Residues: CATSDGLTSGVPYEQYF.

About this clone: A much larger clone lies one base from this, so it may be a read error. This sequence joins TRBV15 and TRBJ1-5; maybe TRBD1 (5 bases). V was shortened by 0 bases and J by 4 bases, with 7 bases between the two germline ends. The CDR3 length is 14 residues. The germline V gene encodes CDR1 LNHNV and CDR2 YYDKDF (reference sequence). CDR3 nucleotide sequence: TGTGCCACCAGCAGAGACAGGGTTAATCAGCCCCAGCATTTT. The encoded protein is CATSRDRVNQPQHF.

The rearrangement uses TRBV5-1 and TRBJ1-2; D ambiguous. V shed 0 bases and J shed 2 bases, with 8 bases lying between them. This CDR3 is 14 amino acids long. Germline V gene lookup returns CDR1 SGHRS and CDR2 YFSETQ. The CDR3 reads CASSLGGENYGYTF. The CDR3 region has the DNA TGCGCCAGCAGCTTGGGTGGAGAGAACTATGGCTACACCTTC.

The chain has TRBV5-1 and TRBJ1-1; the D gene is possibly TRBD1 (6 bases). This CDR3 is built from 15 residues. Trimming pared 1 base from V and 0 bases from J, leaving 10 bases between. The germline V gene encodes CDR1 SGHRS and CDR2 YFSETQ. The DNA of the CDR3 is TGCGCCAGCAGCTTGACCACAGGGTTGAACACTGAAGCTTTCTTT. Translated, it gives CASSLTTGLNTEAFF.

V and J are TRBV7-2 and TRBJ2-1; TRBD2 matches at 8 bases. Trimming removed 5 bases from V and 5 bases from J; junction bases left unmatched: 8. Germline assignment: CDR1 SGHTA and CDR2 FQGNSA. This CDR3 spans 15 amino acids. CDR3 nucleotides: TGTGCCAGCAGCCCAGGGACTAGTAATAACAATGAGCAGTTCTTC. Protein: CASSPGTSNNNEQFF.

This clone turned up a few times. This same CDR3 is encoded by further DNA sequences in the sample. The rearrangement links TRBV29-1 to TRBJ2-5; no reliable D call. Germline lookup yields CDR1 SQVTM and CDR2 ANQGSEA. The CDR3 is 13 amino acids. V was cut by 3 bases and J by 3 bases, with 11 bases left in between. CDR3: CSVEVGGEETQYF. CDR3 coding DNA: TGCAGCGTTGAGGTTGGCGGAGAAGAGACCCAGTACTTC.

The V gene is TRBV25-1, the J gene TRBJ2-2; 11 bases map to TRBD1. V was clipped by 6 bases and J by 7 bases; unmatched bases: 1. The length of the CDR3 is 13 residues. The germline CDR1 and CDR2 sequences are MGHDK and SYGVNS. The CDR3, as DNA: TGTGCCAGCAGGGGACAGGGGGACGGGGAGCTGTTTTTT. Its protein is CASRGQGDGELFF.

The V call is TRBV5-1, the J call TRBJ2-3; TRBD1 matches 10 bases. Germline lookup yields CDR1 SGHRS and CDR2 YFSETQ. The CDR3 covers 16 residues. Losses at the gene ends were 0 bases for V and 4 bases for J; bases not matched to a gene: 5. Here the CDR3 DNA reads TGCGCCAGCAGCTTGGGACAGGGGGCGCAGTCAGATACGCAGTATTTT. It is translated as CASSLGQGAQSDTQYF.

Remarks on this clone: At the DNA level, this CDR3 is encoded by other sequences in the same sample as well. The J gene is TRBJ2-1, the V gene TRBV5-1; 7 nucleotides line up with TRBD2. With 5 bases clipped from V and 0 bases from J, the junction kept 5 bases outside the gene matches. The CDR3 has 15 amino acids. Germline assignment: CDR1 SGHRS and CDR2 YFSETQ. The CDR3 loop is CASSPSGISYNEQFF. The CDR3 coding sequence is TGCGCCAGCAGTCCCAGCGGGATCTCCTACAATGAGCAGTTCTTC.

This chain uses TRBV5-1 with TRBJ2-5, with 9 bases identical to TRBD1. CDR3 length equals 14 residues. CDR1 and CDR2 (germline): SGHRS, YFSETQ. Trimming removed 4 bases from V and 3 bases from J; junction bases left unmatched: 4. The CDR3 loop is CASSPGQGEETQYF. Here the CDR3 DNA reads TGCGCCAGCAGCCCGGGACAGGGAGAAGAGACCCAGTACTTC.

The chain combines TRBV6-5 with TRBJ1-6, with 9 bases aligning to TRBD1. Looked up from germline, CDR1 is MNHEY and CDR2 is SVGAGI. The junction had 3 bases not matched to a gene; V was cut back by 8 bases and J by 7 bases. CDR3 length: 13 amino acids. The CDR3 DNA sequence: TGTGCCAGCCACGGGACAGGGAATTCACCCCTCCACTTT. It specifies CASHGTGNSPLHF.

This chain links TRBV18 with TRBJ1-1, with D maybe TRBD1 (6 bases). The germline V gene encodes CDR1 KGHSH and CDR2 LQKENI. The ends were cut back, 3 bases at V and 6 bases at J, with 11 bases in the middle. The CDR3 has 13 amino acids. The CDR3 sequence is CASSPVGQSEAFF. The CDR3 DNA reads as TGTGCCAGCTCACCCGTTGGACAGTCTGAAGCTTTCTTT.